The 8 T cell receptor beta chains below were found in one sample sequenced in a study of blood T cell repertoires in COVID-19. The protocol was immunoSEQ multiplex PCR, while the TCRdb copy is restricted to in-frame clones and leaves out a portion. The profile shows roughly 150,000 clones, around 73% of them singletons. Input material: peripheral blood. The receptors originated from a man between 60 and 75 years old who had recovered from COVID-19.

CDR3 in DNA: TGTGCCAGTAGAGCTAGCGGGAGTGAGACCCAGTACTTC. This translates into CASRASGSETQYF. The rearrangement joins TRBV19 to TRBJ2-5, with 10 bases aligning to TRBD2. CDR1 is LNHDA, CDR2 SQIVND, per germline (reference sequence). CDR3 size: 13 residues. Germline trimming cut 6 bases from V and 5 bases from J; bases unmatched to any gene: 3.

The genes are TRBV6-5 and TRBJ2-7, with a tentative D call TRBD1 (7 bases). This CDR3 contains 16 residues. Trimming cost V 1 base and J 7 bases, with 20 bases left between them. Germline CDR1 reads MNHEY; CDR2 reads SVGAGI. The CDR3 loop reads CASSYFTWTGREEQYF. The CDR3 DNA is TGTGCCAGCAGTTACTTTACCTGGACAGGTCGGGAGGAGCAGTACTTC.

The chain employs TRBV29-1 and TRBJ2-5, with TRBD1 matching 7 bases. The CDR3 loop spans 13 amino acids. V shed 4 bases, J shed 4 bases, and the junction held 6 bases outside the gene matches. CDR1 and CDR2 from the germline V gene are SQVTM and ANQGSEA. CDR3 loop: CSVVRGQRETQYF. The CDR3 DNA sequence: TGCAGCGTTGTAAGGGGGCAAAGAGAGACCCAGTACTTC. The complete variable domain, with remaining parts taken from reference TRBV29-1 and TRBJ2-5, reads SAVISQKPSRDICQRGTSLTIQCQVDSQVTMMFWYRQQPGQSLTLIATANQGSEATYESGFVIDKFPISRPNLTFSTLTVSNMSPEDSSIYLCSVVRGQRETQYFGPGTRLLVL.

This chain uses TRBV6-6 with TRBJ1-6; D ambiguous. Trimming pared 6 bases from V and 5 bases from J, leaving 8 bases between. Germline CDR1 is MNHNY and CDR2 is SVGAGI (reference sequence). This CDR3 is built from 13 residues. The CDR3 DNA reads as TGTGCCAGCAGAGATAGTGATAATTCACCCCTCCACTTT. Translation gives CASRDSDNSPLHF.

This rearrangement joins TRBV28 to TRBJ1-2; a weak D match, TRBD1 (5 bases). The CDR3 length is 14 residues. V dropped 6 bases and J dropped 3 bases, with 14 bases sitting between them. CDR1 MDHEN and CDR2 SYDVKM come from the germline V gene. CDR3 nucleotides: TGTGCCAGCAGCCCGGGGGTCAGTTACTATGGCTACACCTTC. Amino acids: CASSPGVSYYGYTF.

The V gene is TRBV4-2, the J gene TRBJ2-7; 10 bases agree with TRBD2. V lost 5 bases to trimming and J lost 6 bases; unmatched junction nucleotides: 10. The CDR3 sequence is 15 residues long. Germline lookup yields CDR1 LGHNA and CDR2 YNFKEQ. Here the CDR3 reads CASSSSSGSGAEQYF. For the CDR3, the DNA is TGTGCCAGCAGCTCCTCTAGCGGGAGCGGTGCCGAGCAGTACTTC.

A few counts support this clone. The rearrangement joins TRBV19 to TRBJ1-5, with a tentative D call TRBD1 (5 bases). Trimming stripped 0 bases from V and 5 bases from J, with 14 bases between. CDR1 and CDR2 from the germline V gene are LNHDA and SQIVND (reference sequence). There are 16 residues in the CDR3. The CDR3 bases are TGTGCCAGTAGTATAGAGAATAGGGGAAGGTATCAGCCCCAGCATTTT. This codes for CASSIENRGRYQPQHF.

There are a few counts of this clone. This sequence joins TRBV30 and TRBJ1-2, with TRBD1 as a possible D gene (6 bases). V shed 1 base and J shed 8 bases, with 11 bases lying between them. In germline, CDR1 is GTSNPN, CDR2 SVGIG (reference sequence). The CDR3 contains 12 residues. The CDR3 here is CAWSAGVGGYTF. The CDR3 bases are TGTGCCTGGAGTGCAGGGGTCGGGGGCTACACCTTC.